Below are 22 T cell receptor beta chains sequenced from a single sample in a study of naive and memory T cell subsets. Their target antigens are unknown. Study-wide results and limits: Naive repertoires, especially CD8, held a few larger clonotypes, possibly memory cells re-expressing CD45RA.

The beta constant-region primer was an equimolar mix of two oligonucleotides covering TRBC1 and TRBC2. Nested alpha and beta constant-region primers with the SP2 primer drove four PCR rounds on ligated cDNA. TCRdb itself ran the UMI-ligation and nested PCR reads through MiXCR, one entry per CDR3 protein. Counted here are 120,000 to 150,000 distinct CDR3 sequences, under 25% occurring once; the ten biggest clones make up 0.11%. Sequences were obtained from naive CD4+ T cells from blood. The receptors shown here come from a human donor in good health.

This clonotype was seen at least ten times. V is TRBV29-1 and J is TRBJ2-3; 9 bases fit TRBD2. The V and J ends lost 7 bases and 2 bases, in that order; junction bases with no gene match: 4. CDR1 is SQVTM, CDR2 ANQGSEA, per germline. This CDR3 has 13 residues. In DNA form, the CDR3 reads TGCAGCGCAGCGGGAGGTCTCACAGATACGCAGTATTTT. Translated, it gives CSAAGGLTDTQYF.

The CDR3 coding sequence is TGCAGTGCTTCCCGGGGTAGCGGTAATGAGCAGTTCTTC. It translates to CSASRGSGNEQFF. V gene TRBV20-1 combines with J gene TRBJ2-1, with a tentative D call TRBD2 (6 bases). This CDR3 comprises 13 residues. V shed 5 bases and J shed 7 bases, with 15 bases lying between them. CDR1 and CDR2 (germline): DFQATT, SNEGSKA (reference sequence).

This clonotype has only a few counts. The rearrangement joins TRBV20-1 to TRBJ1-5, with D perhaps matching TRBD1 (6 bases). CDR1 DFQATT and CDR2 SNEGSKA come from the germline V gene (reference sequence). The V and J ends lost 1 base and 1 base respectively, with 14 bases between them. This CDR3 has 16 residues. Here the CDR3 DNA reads TGCAGTGCTAGAGGTAAACAGGGCTTGAGCAATCAGCCCCAGCATTTT. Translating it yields CSARGKQGLSNQPQHF.

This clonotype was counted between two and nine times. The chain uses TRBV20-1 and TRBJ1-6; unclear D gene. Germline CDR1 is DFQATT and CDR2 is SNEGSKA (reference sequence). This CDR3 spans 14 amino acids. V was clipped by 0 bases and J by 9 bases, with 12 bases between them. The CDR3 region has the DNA TGCAGTGCTAGAGAACCGGGCCAGCTTTCACCCCTCCACTTT. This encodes CSAREPGQLSPLHF.

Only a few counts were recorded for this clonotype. CDR3 sequence reads: CSAQGLAGLSYEQYF. The CDR3 nucleotides read TGCAGTGCTCAAGGACTAGCGGGACTCTCCTACGAGCAGTACTTC. The chain uses TRBV20-1 and TRBJ2-7; 12 positions match TRBD2. The CDR3 totals 15 residues. CDR1 and CDR2 from the germline V gene are DFQATT and SNEGSKA (reference sequence). The J segment lost 0 bases and the V segment lost 5 bases, leaving 5 bases of the junction unmatched.

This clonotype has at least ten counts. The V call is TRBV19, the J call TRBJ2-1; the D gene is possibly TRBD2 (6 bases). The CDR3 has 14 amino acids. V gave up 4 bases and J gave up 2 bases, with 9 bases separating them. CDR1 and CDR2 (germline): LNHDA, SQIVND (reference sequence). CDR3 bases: TGTGCCAGTAGTAACGGCGGGGCCTACAATGAGCAGTTCTTC. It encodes CASSNGGAYNEQFF.

Here the CDR3 reads CASSQDAKKGGLSYEQYF. CDR3 coding DNA: TGCGCCAGCAGCCAAGATGCCAAAAAAGGAGGACTCTCCTACGAGCAGTACTTC. The gene calls are TRBV4-3 and TRBJ2-7; weak D call: TRBD2 (5 bases). Trimming shortened V by 0 bases and J by 0 bases, and 18 bases separated the two germline ends. The CDR3 runs 18 residues. The V gene's germline CDR1 is LGHNA and CDR2 YSLEER.

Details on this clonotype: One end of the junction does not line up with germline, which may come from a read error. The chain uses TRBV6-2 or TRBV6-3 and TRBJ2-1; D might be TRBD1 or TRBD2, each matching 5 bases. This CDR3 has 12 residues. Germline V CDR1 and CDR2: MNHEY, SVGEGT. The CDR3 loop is CASSGISSGRLF. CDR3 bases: TGTGCCAGCAGTGGAATTTCATCGGGGCGACTTTTC.

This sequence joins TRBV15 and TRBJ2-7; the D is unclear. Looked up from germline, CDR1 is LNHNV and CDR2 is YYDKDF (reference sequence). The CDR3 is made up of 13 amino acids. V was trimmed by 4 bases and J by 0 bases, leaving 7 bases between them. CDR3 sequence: CATSIYVSYEQYF. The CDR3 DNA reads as TGTGCCACCAGCATCTATGTCTCCTACGAGCAGTACTTC.

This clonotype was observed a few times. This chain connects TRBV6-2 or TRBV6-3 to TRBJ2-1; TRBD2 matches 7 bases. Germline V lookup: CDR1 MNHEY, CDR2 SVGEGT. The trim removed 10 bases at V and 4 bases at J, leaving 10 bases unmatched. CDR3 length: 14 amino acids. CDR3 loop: CATKRDGFYNEQFF. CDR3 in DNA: TGTGCCACGAAGCGGGACGGTTTTTACAATGAGCAGTTCTTC.

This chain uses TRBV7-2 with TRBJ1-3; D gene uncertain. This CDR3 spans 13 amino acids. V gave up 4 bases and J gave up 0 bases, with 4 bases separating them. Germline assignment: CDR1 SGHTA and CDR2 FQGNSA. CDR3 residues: CASSSYSGNTIYF. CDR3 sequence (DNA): TGTGCCAGCAGCTCATACTCTGGAAACACCATATATTTT.

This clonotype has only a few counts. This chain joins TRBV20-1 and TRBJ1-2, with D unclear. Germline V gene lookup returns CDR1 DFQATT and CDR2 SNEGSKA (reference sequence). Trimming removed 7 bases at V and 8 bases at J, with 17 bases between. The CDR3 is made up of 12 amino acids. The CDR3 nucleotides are TGCAGTGACCAAAAACGGGCGGAAGGCTACACCTTC. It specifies CSDQKRAEGYTF.

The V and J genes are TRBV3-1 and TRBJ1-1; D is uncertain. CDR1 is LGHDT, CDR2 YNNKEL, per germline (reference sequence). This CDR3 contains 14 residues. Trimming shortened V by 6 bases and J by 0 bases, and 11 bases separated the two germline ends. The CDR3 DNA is TGTGCCAGCAGTCAATACAGCTTGAACACTGAAGCTTTCTTT. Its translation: CASSQYSLNTEAFF.

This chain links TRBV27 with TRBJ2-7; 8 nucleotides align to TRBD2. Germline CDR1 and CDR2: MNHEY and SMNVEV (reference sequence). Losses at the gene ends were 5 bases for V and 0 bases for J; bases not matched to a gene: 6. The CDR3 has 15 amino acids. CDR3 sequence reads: CASSALSGGSYEQYF. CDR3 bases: TGTGCCAGCAGTGCCTTAAGCGGGGGCTCCTACGAGCAGTACTTC.

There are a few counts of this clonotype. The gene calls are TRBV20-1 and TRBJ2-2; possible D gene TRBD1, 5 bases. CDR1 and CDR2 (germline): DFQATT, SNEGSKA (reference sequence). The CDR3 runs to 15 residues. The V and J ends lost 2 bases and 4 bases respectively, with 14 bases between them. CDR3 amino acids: CSARSGAMGTGELFF. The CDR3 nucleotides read TGCAGTGCTAGATCTGGGGCTATGGGCACCGGGGAGCTGTTTTTT.

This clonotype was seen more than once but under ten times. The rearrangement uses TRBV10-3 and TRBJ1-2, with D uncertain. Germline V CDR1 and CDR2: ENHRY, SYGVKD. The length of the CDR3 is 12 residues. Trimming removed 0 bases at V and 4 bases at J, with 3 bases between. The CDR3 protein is CAISESSYGYTF. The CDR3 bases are TGTGCCATCAGTGAGTCGAGCTATGGCTACACCTTC.

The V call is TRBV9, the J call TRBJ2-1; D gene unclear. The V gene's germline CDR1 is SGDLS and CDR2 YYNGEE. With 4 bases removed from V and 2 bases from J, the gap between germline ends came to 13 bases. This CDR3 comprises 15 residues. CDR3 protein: CASSPSALAYNEQFF. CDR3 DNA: TGTGCCAGCAGCCCCTCCGCTCTAGCCTACAATGAGCAGTTCTTC.

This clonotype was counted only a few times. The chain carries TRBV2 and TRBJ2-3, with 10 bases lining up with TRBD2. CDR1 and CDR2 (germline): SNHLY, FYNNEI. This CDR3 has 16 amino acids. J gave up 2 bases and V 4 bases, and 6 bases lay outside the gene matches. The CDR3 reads CASSAQLAGLTDTQYF. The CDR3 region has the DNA TGTGCCAGCAGTGCTCAACTAGCGGGACTCACAGATACGCAGTATTTT.

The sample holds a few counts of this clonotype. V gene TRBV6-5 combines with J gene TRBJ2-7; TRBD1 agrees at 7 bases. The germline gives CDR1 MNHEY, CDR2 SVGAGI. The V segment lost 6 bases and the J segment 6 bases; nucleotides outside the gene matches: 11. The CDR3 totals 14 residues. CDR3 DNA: TGTGCCAGCAGACAGGGGTATGTGCAAAGCGAGCAGTACTTC. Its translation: CASRQGYVQSEQYF.

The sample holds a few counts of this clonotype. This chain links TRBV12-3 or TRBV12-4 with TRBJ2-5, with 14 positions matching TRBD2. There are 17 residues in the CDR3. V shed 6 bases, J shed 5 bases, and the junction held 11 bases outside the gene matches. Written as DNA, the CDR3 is TGTGCCAGCAGCCCAGGGACTAGCGGGAGTTTGGGGGAGACCCAGTACTTC. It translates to CASSPGTSGSLGETQYF.

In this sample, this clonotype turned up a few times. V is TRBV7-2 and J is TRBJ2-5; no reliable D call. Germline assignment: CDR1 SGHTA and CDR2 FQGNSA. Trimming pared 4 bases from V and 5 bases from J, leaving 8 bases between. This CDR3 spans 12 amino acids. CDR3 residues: CASSSFRETQYF. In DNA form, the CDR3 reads TGTGCCAGCAGCTCGTTTAGGGAGACCCAGTACTTC.

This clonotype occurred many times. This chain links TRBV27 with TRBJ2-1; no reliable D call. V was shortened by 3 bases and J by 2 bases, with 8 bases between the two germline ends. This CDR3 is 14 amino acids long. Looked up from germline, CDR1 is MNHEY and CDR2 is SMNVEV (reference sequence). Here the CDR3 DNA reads TGTGCCAGCAGTTTTTGGGGAACCTACAATGAGCAGTTCTTC. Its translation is CASSFWGTYNEQFF.